This T cell receptor (beta chain) was captured by sequencing in a study of CD8 T cells in ankylosing spondylitis (dated by TCRdb to the late 2010s). With regard to the full study: The study set out to find disease-linked TCR variants by profiling T cell receptor beta repertoires in ankylosing spondylitis patients and healthy donors. The full study cohort was made up of 25 ankylosing spondylitis patients and roughly 98 healthy donors. Peripheral blood was sampled, and synovial fluid was additionally collected from ankylosing spondylitis patients.

This clonotype was observed many times. Its specific antigen is unknown. Per-nucleotide qualities are absent, and no much larger clonotype sits a single base away. Overall study results and their limits: Some motif variants had previously been reported in the synovial fluid and blood of reactive arthritis patients, which suggests shared mechanisms of disease initiation. A TCR beta motif made up of eight or nine highly homologous amino acid variants appeared to be characteristic of blood from ankylosing spondylitis patients. Significant enrichment of the disease-linked clones was reported in matched synovial fluid samples from ankylosing spondylitis patients. The disease-linked clones had a CD8+ phenotype and were found at relatively low frequencies in peripheral blood.

TCRdb shows the sequencer as Illumina HiSeq 2500. Quantitative 5'-RACE with molecular barcodes was used to prepare TCR beta libraries. The authors' analysis ran thus. A new computational method, built on a probabilistic model of VDJ rearrangement, was used to identify disease-linked TCR variants. TCRdb redid the processing of the public reads, applying fastp at Q25 and MiXCR, and retained in-frame beta chains. All rows with the same CDR3 protein become a single entry with the most common DNA and genes. In this record, the V and J calls reflect TCRdb's handling and not the investigators' own analysis. Within this sample are hundreds of thousands of distinct CDR3 sequences, with roughly 8% of them counted one time only. The ten largest clones represent approximately 4.8% of the sample. Trimming removed 8 bases from V and 8 bases from J; the gene matches leave 15 bases unexplained. CDR1 and CDR2 are drawn from the germline V gene (reference sequence): DFQATT, SNEGSKA. Including cysteine and phenylalanine, the CDR3 has 14 amino acids. Only CDR3 DNA remains: 42 bases, in frame from the first base.

This clonotype was obtained from a female donor with ankylosing spondylitis or in good health (not recorded which). The receptor chain draws on TRBV20-1 and TRBJ2-3; TRBD2 fits 8 bases in the junction. The sequenced sample was blood, either unsorted or a sorted T cell fraction (not recorded which). The nucleotide sequence is given as TGCAGTTGCCGCGAGCGGGAGAGACAACGTACGCAGTATTTT. The translation is CSCRERERQRTQYF.